This T cell receptor beta chain was observed in a study of CD8 T cells in Susac syndrome. CDR1 DFQATT and CDR2 SNEGSKA come from the germline V gene (reference sequence). J gave up 8 bases and V 3 bases, and 8 bases lay outside the gene matches. The CDR3 has 15 amino acids. The authors reverse transcribed about 0.5 to 1 ug RNA with random hexamers. The TCR beta CDR3 was amplified by immunoSEQ multiplex PCR across 54 Vbeta, 13 Jbeta. In TCRdb, the immunoSEQ multiplex PCR reads were re-called with MiXCR into one record per CDR3 protein. The sample includes 150,000 to 200,000 distinct CDR3 sequences, 90% to 95% of them seen just once. Sequencing of TCR beta, carried out with a high-throughput approach, was applied to CD8+ and CD4+ T cells from the blood. TEMRA cells were enriched by FACS, and CD4+ and CD8+ T cells were negatively isolated.

This sequence joins TRBV20-1 and TRBJ1-5; the match to TRBD1 covers 12 bases. The sample consisted of CD4+ T cells from PBMCs. The clonotype comes from a human donor with multiple sclerosis. In nucleotides, the CDR3 is TGCAGTGCTAGTGCAGGGACAGGGGGCAAAGAGCCCCAGCATTTT. As protein: CSASAGTGGKEPQHF.